This T cell receptor (beta chain) came from a study of blood T cell repertoires in COVID-19. Study at large: PBMCs, B-cell-depleted T cells, or T cells provided the cDNA or gDNA that made up the material.

The germline gives CDR1 SNHLY, CDR2 FYNNEI. CDR3 size: 14 residues. The trim removed 3 bases at V and 1 base at J, leaving 2 bases unmatched. Seattle researchers signed up patients amid active infection and tracked them longitudinally. This clone was seen only once. In the source study's methods: By means of reference gene primer amplification, nucleated cell counts were estimated. Profiling relied on immunoSEQ multiplex PCR, and the TCRdb table lists in-frame clones only, not all of them. V, J and clone size were drawn from that table, and D and trimming were deduced from the DNA. The sample lists over 150,000 clones; about 88% were seen once.

The clonotype was recovered from a man aged 50-59 years with COVID-19, enrolled during active disease. Sequencing was performed on peripheral blood. The genes are TRBV2 and TRBJ2-5; 7 positions match TRBD1. The CDR3 bases are TGTGCCAGCAGTGAGGGACAGTTCCAAGAGACCCAGTACTTC. Translation: CASSEGQFQETQYF.